Sequencing of this T cell receptor beta chain was carried out in a study of early T cells in non-severe SARS-CoV-2 infection. The wider study: Chains were unpaired, as sequencing was done on bulk RNA from unsorted whole blood. Whole-study findings and limits: VDJdb matching, biased toward anti-spike CD8 responses, missed private and CD4 specificities.

Attachment of unique molecular identifiers was made to individual cDNA molecules. TCRdb processed the 5' RACE reads anew with MiXCR; each CDR3 protein has one entry. This table holds about 70,000 distinct CDR3 sequences, approximately 12% found once. This clonotype was counted ten times or more. Its antigen is still unknown. The CDR3 consists of 14 residues. The trim removed 8 bases at V and 6 bases at J, leaving 11 bases unmatched. Germline V gene lookup returns CDR1 SQVTM and CDR2 ANQGSEA. This receptor was obtained from an adult who was a healthcare worker with PCR-confirmed SARS-CoV-2 infection or an uninfected control (not recorded which). The donor label of this sample is uncertain. Sequencing used whole blood, obtained at baseline. The chain combines TRBV29-1 with TRBJ2-3, with 10 bases lining up with TRBD2. CDR3 in DNA: TGCAGCATTGCCTCTAGCGGGAGAGACGATACGCAGTATTTT. Its translation is CSIASSGRDDTQYF.